The next 22 T cell receptor beta chains were all read from a single sample in a study of blood T cell repertoires in COVID-19. Generated by immunoSEQ multiplex PCR, the TCRdb table keeps only in-frame clones and is missing some. The sample yields 97,000 or so clones, 75% to 85% seen once. What was sequenced was peripheral blood. Receptor source: a woman aged 80 or over with active or convalescent COVID-19.

The rearrangement joins TRBV6-5 to TRBJ1-3, with D unclear. Germline CDR1 and CDR2: MNHEY and SVGAGI. V was trimmed by 8 bases and J by 4 bases, leaving 12 bases between them. The CDR3 consists of 13 residues. CDR3 nucleotide sequence: TGTGCCAGCCGGTGGGCGTCCGGAAACACCATATATTTT. As protein: CASRWASGNTIYF.

The chain combines TRBV25-1 with TRBJ1-1; 7 bases map to TRBD1. Germline V lookup: CDR1 MGHDK, CDR2 SYGVNS. The CDR3 covers 15 residues. Trimming cost V 6 bases and J 4 bases; bases outside gene matches: 11. For the CDR3, the DNA is TGTGCCAGCAGCCAAGGGGGGCAGGGGGGCACTGAAGCTTTCTTT. This sequence encodes CASSQGGQGGTEAFF.

The gene calls are TRBV14 and TRBJ1-1; 7 nucleotides align to TRBD1. The CDR3 has 16 amino acids. Per the germline V gene, CDR1 is SGHDN and CDR2 is FVKESK. V lost 3 bases to trimming and J lost 0 bases; unmatched junction nucleotides: 7. CDR3 bases: TGTGCCAGCAGCCATAAGGACAGGAGGCTGAACACTGAAGCTTTCTTT. Amino acid sequence: CASSHKDRRLNTEAFF.

This chain connects TRBV2 to TRBJ2-2; the match to TRBD2 covers 11 bases. From germline, CDR1 is SNHLY and CDR2 FYNNEI. V trimming: 4 bases; J trimming: 4 bases; junction bases outside the gene matches: 5. CDR3 length equals 16 residues. The CDR3 DNA sequence: TGTGCCAGCAGTGCCGTACTAGCGGGAGTCACCGGGGAGCTGTTTTTT. Protein product: CASSAVLAGVTGELFF.

This chain uses TRBV7-9 with TRBJ1-2; 10 positions match TRBD1. This CDR3 has 13 residues. V lost 4 bases to trimming and J lost 6 bases; unmatched junction nucleotides: 2. Germline V gives CDR1 SEHNR, CDR2 FQNEAQ (reference sequence). DNA of the CDR3: TGTGCCAGCAGCTCCGGGACAGGGGATGGCTACACCTTC. It specifies CASSSGTGDGYTF.

This clone has only one observation. The chain recombines TRBV3-1 (or the pseudogene TRBV3-2) with TRBJ1-1; maybe TRBD1 (5 bases). The CDR3 has 15 residues. V lost 0 bases and J lost 5, with 13 bases in between. Germline V gene data show CDR1 as LGHDT and CDR2 as YNNKEL (reference sequence). The CDR3 sequence: CASSQEGGGRTEAFF. As DNA, the CDR3 is TGTGCCAGCAGCCAAGAGGGGGGAGGTCGAACTGAAGCTTTCTTT.

The chain links TRBV27 to TRBJ1-1; tentatively, D is TRBD1 (5 bases). This CDR3 contains 17 residues. CDR1 MNHEY and CDR2 SMNVEV come from the germline V gene (reference sequence). V was clipped by 0 bases and J by 2 bases, with 16 bases between them. The CDR3 sequence: CASSLSIIRGANTEAFF. The CDR3 DNA is TGTGCCAGCAGTTTATCGATAATCCGTGGGGCCAACACTGAAGCTTTCTTT.

V and J are TRBV19 and TRBJ2-4, with 9 positions matching TRBD1. V gave up 6 bases and J gave up 6 bases; unmatched junction bases: 15. Germline CDR1 reads LNHDA; CDR2 reads SQIVND (reference sequence). The CDR3 sequence is 17 residues long. CDR3 DNA: TGTGCCAGTAGCAAACGACAGGGGGACGGTTTGGCAAACATTCAGTACTTC. Protein sequence: CASSKRQGDGLANIQYF.

The chain employs TRBV14 and TRBJ2-5; D unresolved. Per the germline V gene, CDR1 is SGHDN and CDR2 is FVKESK. Trimming removed 4 bases at V and 1 base at J, with 7 bases between. The CDR3 runs to 13 residues. CDR3 coding DNA: TGTGCCAGCAGCCGGGCAGTCCAAGAGACCCAGTACTTC. Translated: CASSRAVQETQYF.

A few counts support this clone. The V and J genes are TRBV5-8 and TRBJ1-5, with D unresolved. V was pared by 5 bases and J by 3 bases, with 9 bases between. CDR1 is SGHTS and CDR2 is YDEGEE in the germline V gene. This CDR3 region has 13 residues. CDR3 amino acids: CASRRVINQPQHF. The CDR3 DNA is TGTGCCAGCAGGAGGGTTATCAATCAGCCCCAGCATTTT.

V usage is TRBV20-1 and J usage is TRBJ2-1, with D unresolved. The V gene lost 2 bases and the J gene lost 12 bases, with 11 bases spanning the gap. In germline, CDR1 is DFQATT, CDR2 SNEGSKA (reference sequence). The CDR3 covers 11 residues. The CDR3 spells CSARNSRVQFF. CDR3 nucleotide sequence: TGCAGTGCTAGAAATTCCCGTGTGCAGTTCTTC.

The rearrangement joins TRBV7-2 to TRBJ2-3, with D possibly matching TRBD1 (6 bases). The CDR3 has 16 residues. CDR1 is SGHTA and CDR2 is FQGNSA in the germline V gene. V lost 7 bases, J lost 0 bases, and 17 bases lay in between. CDR3 DNA sequence: TGTGCCAGCACCACGAATGGGGGCAGGAGCACAGATACGCAGTATTTT. Protein: CASTTNGGRSTDTQYF.

Worth noting for this clone: At one boundary the junction diverges from the germline segment, which might be a read error. J is TRBJ2-1 and V is TRBV5-1; possible D gene TRBD2, 6 bases. The CDR3 is 13 residues long. Germline-derived CDR1 and CDR2 are SGHRS and YFSETQ. The CDR3 DNA reads as TGTGCCAGCAGCACCGGGACTTTAAATGAGCAGTTCTTC. It translates to CASSTGTLNEQFF.

The V and J genes are TRBV7-2 and TRBJ2-2, with 7 bases lining up with TRBD1. J lost 6 bases, V lost 6 bases, and 13 bases had no gene match. CDR1 is SGHTA, CDR2 FQGNSA, per germline. The CDR3 spans 16 residues. The CDR3 spells CASRPAARGYPGELFF. The DNA of the CDR3 is TGTGCCAGCAGACCCGCCGCCAGGGGGTACCCCGGGGAGCTGTTTTTT. Complete variable domain (other parts from reference TRBV7-2 and TRBJ2-2): GAGVSQSPSNKVTEKGKDVELRCDPISGHTALYWYRQSLGQGLEFLIYFQGNSAPDKSGLPSDRFSAERTGGSVSTLTIQRTQQEDSAVYLCASRPAARGYPGELFFGEGSRLTVL.

This clone was counted a single time. V is TRBV7-3 and J is TRBJ2-5, with a possible D match to TRBD2 (6 bases). CDR1 is SGHTA, CDR2 FQGTGA, per germline. The CDR3 covers 13 residues. The V gene lost 5 bases and the J gene lost 2 bases, with 9 bases spanning the gap. CDR3 bases: TGTGCCAGCAGCATAGCGGCACAAGAGACCCAGTACTTC. Translating it yields CASSIAAQETQYF.

The chain employs TRBV20-1 and TRBJ2-1, with 8 bases identical to TRBD2. The CDR3 spans 14 residues. With V trimmed by 3 bases and J by 10 bases, 11 bases remained unmatched. Germline CDR1 reads DFQATT; CDR2 reads SNEGSKA (reference sequence). CDR3: CSASTSGRSWEQFF. The CDR3 coding sequence is TGCAGTGCTAGTACAAGCGGGAGAAGTTGGGAGCAGTTCTTC.

This clone turned up a few times. V gene TRBV7-9 combines with J gene TRBJ2-7; 11 nucleotides agree with TRBD2. V shed 5 bases and J 7 bases; nucleotides not matched to a gene: 22. This CDR3 is 19 amino acids long. Germline values: CDR1 SEHNR, CDR2 FQNEAQ (reference sequence). CDR3 sequence: CASSRLTGTSGTLRGEQYF. As DNA, the CDR3 is TGTGCCAGCAGCCGCCTAACCGGGACTAGCGGAACTCTCAGAGGGGAGCAGTACTTC.

The chain carries TRBV18 and TRBJ2-7; 13 bases align to TRBD2. Germline trimming cut 6 bases from V and 5 bases from J; bases unmatched to any gene: 19. In germline, CDR1 is KGHSH, CDR2 LQKENI. CDR3 length: 19 amino acids. This CDR3 reads CASSSKTGTSGTIGHEQYF. CDR3 in DNA: TGTGCCAGCTCTTCCAAAACCGGGACTAGCGGGACTATAGGGCACGAGCAGTACTTC.

This clone occurred once. The chain has TRBV7-9 and TRBJ1-4; tentative D call: TRBD1 (6 bases). Germline V CDR1 and CDR2: SEHNR, FQNEAQ (reference sequence). Trimming removed 5 bases at V and 11 bases at J, with 18 bases between. The CDR3 length is 14 residues. The CDR3 reads CASSEEAVRGKLFF. In DNA form, the CDR3 reads TGTGCCAGCAGCGAAGAGGCGGTCAGGGGTAAACTGTTTTTT.

J is TRBJ1-6 and V is TRBV4-1; possible D gene TRBD1, 5 bases. The CDR3 consists of 20 residues. Trimming stripped 0 bases from V and 0 bases from J, with 18 bases between. Germline assignment: CDR1 MGHRA and CDR2 YSYEKL. In DNA form, the CDR3 reads TGCGCCAGCAGCCAAGATGCAGGGTCGAGGACGAACTCCTATAATTCACCCCTCCACTTT. It translates to CASSQDAGSRTNSYNSPLHF.

This sequence joins TRBV2 and TRBJ2-3; D gene unclear. V lost 10 bases to trimming and J lost 4 bases, with 9 bases between them. Germline V CDR1 and CDR2: SNHLY, FYNNEI. CDR3 length: 11 residues. CDR3 bases: TGTGCCACATCAGGCCCAGATACGCAGTATTTT. Its translation: CATSGPDTQYF.

The rearrangement joins TRBV2 to TRBJ2-1; 10 positions agree with TRBD2. The CDR3 contains 15 residues. The J segment lost 6 bases and the V segment lost 3 bases, leaving 5 bases of the junction unmatched. Germline lookup yields CDR1 SNHLY and CDR2 FYNNEI. The CDR3 sequence is CASSDGLAGANEQFF. In DNA, the CDR3 is TGTGCCAGCAGTGATGGGCTAGCGGGAGCCAATGAGCAGTTCTTC.